Below, one TCR beta chain is given with its context. The specificity of this receptor is unknown. Base qualities are not at hand, and no much larger clone is one base apart. TCRbeta CDR3 regions were amplified from genomic DNA by means of the immunoSEQ Assay, a bias-controlled multiplex PCR. On the study's bioinformatics: The number of nucleated cells in each sample was estimated from the amplification of reference gene primers within the assay. To quantify the absolute abundance of each unique TCRbeta CDR3 rearrangement, sequence reads were collapsed and filtered. For each sample, productive Simpson clonality was calculated as the square root of Simpson's diversity index over productive rearrangements. TCRdb retrieved this table from immuneACCESS and kept in-frame rearrangements only. Not all clones are present; in checked studies, unresolved V genes account for under half, and no reason is known for the remainder. That table supplies the V and J calls and clone size; D and trimming were determined from the DNA. The table for this sample lists about 160,000 clones; more than 65% of them were counted only once. Of the sample, approximately 5.6% falls within the top ten clones.

The data were taken from a study of blood T cell repertoires in COVID-19 (dated by TCRdb to about 2020). Some background on the complete study: The collaborator samples originated in the United States, Italy and Spain and spanned the acute and convalescent phases of COVID-19. The material from the prospective study consisted of cDNA or gDNA derived from T cells, B-cell-depleted T cells, or PBMCs. Deeply sampled blood TCRbeta repertoires from subjects exposed to, actively infected with, or recovered from COVID-19 were included in the dataset. The repertoires were made available in a free public database intended to serve as a resource for research on the immune response to SARS-CoV-2. Samples were obtained from the ongoing ImmuneRACE study (first 160 participants) and from about 1,300 subjects provided by 6 global collaborators. A de-identified subject ID, COVID-19 status, age in years and sex were almost always included in the sample metadata. Where available, HLA class I and class II types were taken from metadata supplied by the sample provider and were not determined by assay-based typing.

V is trimmed back by 4 bases and J by 4 bases, and the junction contains 8 bases that no gene match accounts for. The CDR3 contains 15 residues, cysteine and phenylalanine counted. Only CDR3 DNA is held: 45 bases, read in frame from base 1. From a lookup of the germline V gene, CDR1 and CDR2 are SNHLY and FYNNEI. The paper's findings and limits, for the study overall: The amount of clinical and demographic metadata varied by source and participant and was provided uncurated.

Participants in the prospective study were aged roughly 18 to 100 years, lived in 20 to 25 United States geographic areas, and enrolled through a virtual design. In the prospective study, cohorts were assigned on the basis of participant-reported clinical history obtained from a screening survey and a study questionnaire. In the prospective study, mobile phlebotomists collected whole blood, serum and a nasopharyngeal or oropharyngeal swab from each participant. Participants in the prospective study had the option to provide additional blood draws and questionnaires over a roughly 2-month period. Prospective study blood samples were shipped either frozen or at room temperature before DNA extraction.

The chain is made from TRBV2 and TRBJ2-7; TRBD2 agrees with 9 junctional bases. Specimen: PBMCs or T cells enriched from blood (not recorded which). This clonotype was sampled from a woman between 35 and 50 years old with acute COVID-19. This receptor has the CDR3 CASSAVKREEYEQYF. Read as DNA, the sequence is TGTGCCAGCAGTGCGGTAAAGCGGGAGGAGTACGAGCAGTACTTC.